This T cell receptor (beta chain) appears in the sequencing data of a study of blood T cell repertoires in COVID-19. Study-level information: Samples taken during acute and convalescent COVID-19 were collected in the United States, Italy and Spain.

V gave up 4 bases and J gave up 5 bases, with 12 bases separating them. Germline V gene data show CDR1 as SEHNR and CDR2 as FQNEAQ (reference sequence). The CDR3 is made up of 13 amino acids. Assignments of participants to cohorts depended upon their own reported clinical history. Donors in Cohort 3 who had recovered were those with two negative PCRs, healthcare professional clearance, or resolution of their symptoms. TCRdb's table, derived via immunoSEQ multiplex PCR, lists solely in-frame clones and lacks some. The sample yields about 310,000 clones, around 86% seen once. This clone was counted many times.

V usage is TRBV7-9 and J usage is TRBJ2-7; tentatively, D is TRBD1 (6 bases). The sequence came from a man in his sixties who had recovered from COVID-19. Sequenced sample: PBMCs or T cells enriched from blood (not recorded which). CDR3 nucleotide sequence: TGTGCCAGCAGCTCGCAGGGGTCCAACGAGCAGTACTTC. It specifies CASSSQGSNEQYF. Full variable domain (rest looked up from reference TRBV7-9 and TRBJ2-7): DTGVSQNPRHKITKRGQNVTFRCDPISEHNRLYWYRQTLGQGPEFLTYFQNEAQLEKSRLLSDRFSAERPKGSFSTLEIQRTEQGDSAMYLCASSSQGSNEQYFGPGTRLTVT.